A selection of T cell receptor beta chains follows, all from one sample in a study of human thymus T cells. Data came from immunoSEQ multiplex PCR; TCRdb stores just in-frame clones and leaves some out. The table includes roughly 120,000 clones, over 85% detected once. Sequenced input: thymus tissue. These TCRs come from a boy under two years old with a congenital heart defect but otherwise immunologically healthy. Both conserved end residues are part of each CDR3.

J | V | CDR3
TRBJ2-1 | TRBV9 | CASSPPPTGVPYNEQFF
TRBJ1-1 | TRBV5-4 | CASSLRDRGNTEAFF
TRBJ1-1 | TRBV25-1 | CASSGDTEAFF
TRBJ2-5 | TRBV4-3 | CASSQGLAGGETQYF
TRBJ2-7 | TRBV10-2 | CASSEQSDAYEQYF
TRBJ2-3 | TRBV7-2 | CASSFRTRVGADTQYF
TRBJ2-7 | TRBV6-5 | CASIPSGGTYEQYF
TRBJ2-3 | TRBV15 | CATSRDPGTGSADTQYF
TRBJ1-5 | TRBV10-3 | CAISGQASNQPQHF
TRBJ2-3 | TRBV4-2 | CASSQVKASGGVEDTQYF
TRBJ1-1 | TRBV4-3 | CASSQKVLGALVTEAFF
TRBJ2-1 | TRBV6-6 | CASSRLAGGQFF
TRBJ2-5 | TRBV10-3 | CAISIGENREQETQYF
TRBJ1-2 | TRBV19 | CASSSLRGAPYYGYTF
TRBJ2-3 | TRBV7-2 | CASTLVRTDTQYF
TRBJ2-3 | TRBV19 | CASSRIYSTDTQYF
TRBJ2-3 | TRBV19 | CASNGTGGADTQYF
TRBJ2-2 | TRBV7-2 | CASSSMTSGYTGELFF
TRBJ1-1 | TRBV27 | CASSLYFSGLNTEAFF
TRBJ2-1 | TRBV4-3 | CASSQGLSVGSERGNEQFF
TRBJ2-3 | TRBV7-2 | CASSTRDSSVNTQYF
TRBJ1-6 | TRBV7-9 | CASSLALGNSPLHF
TRBJ1-6 | TRBV19 | CASSAPGQGANSPLHF
TRBJ2-5 | TRBV5-4 | CASSFGAVAGRETQYF